A single T cell receptor beta chain is shown here with its context. Its matching antigen is unknown. The germline V gene has CDR1 SGHKS and CDR2 YYEKEE (reference sequence). The CDR3 runs to 13 residues. V shed 4 bases and J shed 5 bases, with 13 bases lying between them. The source of the sample is a study of cytomegalovirus exposure and HLA in healthy donors. General study points: Rarity marked most TCR sequences, yet some public TCRs occurred in many donors. Excluded were some V segments that proved indistinguishable, including TRBV6-2 and TRBV6-3.

Use of 60 Vbeta and 13 Jbeta primers characterized the PCR. The method was immunoSEQ multiplex PCR; TCRdb's version includes in-frame clones alone and lacks a portion of them. The data hold 80,000 to 95,000 clones, with more than 55% observed a single time. Sequencing was performed on PBMCs. The chain employs TRBV5-5 and TRBJ2-7, with a tentative D call TRBD1 (6 bases). This TCR derives from a human donor in good health. The CDR3 bases are TGTGCCAGCAGCATTTTACAGGGCAACGAGCAGTACTTC. Its protein product is CASSILQGNEQYF.